Listed here are 26 T cell receptor beta chains from one sample, sequenced in a study of blood T cell repertoires in COVID-19. Clones were sequenced by immunoSEQ multiplex PCR, and TCRdb holds only the in-frame ones, with some missing. The sample has about 64,000 clones, 75% to 95% seen once; the top ten hold about 9.1%. The specimen was peripheral blood. These receptors all stem from a woman at least 80 years old with active COVID-19.

In this sample, this clone turned up a few times. This chain uses TRBV30 with TRBJ1-6, with D perhaps TRBD1 (6 bases). Germline V CDR1 and CDR2: GTSNPN, SVGIG (reference sequence). The CDR3 runs 13 residues. Deletions cut 4 bases from V and 6 bases from J, with 10 bases between. In DNA form, the CDR3 reads TGTGCCTGGACAGGACAGACTAATTCACCCCTCCACTTT. Amino acids: CAWTGQTNSPLHF.

The rearrangement joins TRBV28 to TRBJ2-5; 8 bases align to TRBD1. The CDR3 extends over 15 amino acids. The germline CDR1 and CDR2 sequences are MDHEN and SYDVKM. J gave up 2 bases and V 6 bases, and 8 bases lay outside the gene matches. DNA of the CDR3: TGTGCCAGCAGAGCATCAGGGGGCGGGCAAGAGACCCAGTACTTC. Translating it yields CASRASGGGQETQYF.

CDR3 protein: CASSYQEGTDTQYF. CDR3 sequence (DNA): TGTGCCAGCAGTTACCAGGAGGGGACAGATACGCAGTATTTT. The rearrangement uses TRBV6-6 and TRBJ2-3; tentatively, D is TRBD2 (6 bases). The CDR3 loop spans 14 amino acids. The V end was cut by 2 bases, the J end by 3 bases, with 9 bases between. The germline CDR1 and CDR2 sequences are MNHNY and SVGAGI (reference sequence).

V is TRBV12-3 or TRBV12-4 and J is TRBJ2-5; D not resolved. Trimming removed 5 bases from V and 4 bases from J, with 11 bases in between. The CDR3 length is 13 residues. CDR3 protein: CASSLGSGETQYF. The CDR3 coding sequence is TGTGCCAGCAGTCTAGGATCGGGAGAGACCCAGTACTTC.

The chain has TRBV19 and TRBJ1-4, with 10 nucleotides matching TRBD1. This CDR3 comprises 15 residues. The ends lost 7 bases at V and 6 bases at J; junction bases unmatched: 8. Per the germline V gene, CDR1 is LNHDA and CDR2 is SQIVND (reference sequence). The CDR3 here is CASTGTGTGDEKLFF. The DNA for the CDR3 is TGTGCCAGTACCGGGACCGGGACAGGGGATGAAAAACTGTTTTTT.

This chain uses TRBV5-4 with TRBJ2-3; TRBD2 matches at 10 bases. There are 17 residues in the CDR3. Trimming took 4 bases from V and 2 from J; bases not matched to a gene: 10. CDR1 and CDR2 (germline): SGHNT, YYREEE (reference sequence). DNA of the CDR3: TGTGCCAGCAGCCCGCCGACTAGCGGGCCCCACACAGATACGCAGTATTTT. Translating it yields CASSPPTSGPHTDTQYF.

The chain links TRBV27 to TRBJ1-4; D perhaps matches TRBD1 (6 bases). The CDR3 totals 14 residues. The V gene's germline CDR1 is MNHEY and CDR2 SMNVEV (reference sequence). Between the trimmed V and J ends, which lost 3 bases and 5 bases, there was a span of 10 bases. The DNA of the CDR3 is TGTGCCAGCAGTTTCCAGGGGTCGAATGAAAAACTGTTTTTT. Translating it yields CASSFQGSNEKLFF. Filled out from reference TRBV27 and TRBJ1-4, the complete variable domain reads EAQVTQNPRYLITVTGKKLTVTCSQNMNHEYMSWYRQDPGLGLRQIYYSMNVEVTDKGDVPEGYKVSRKEKRNFPLILESPSPNQTSLYFCASSFQGSNEKLFFGSGTQLSVL.

The rearrangement uses TRBV7-2 and TRBJ1-6; D gene unclear. CDR1 and CDR2 from the germline V gene are SGHTA and FQGNSA. The ends were cut back, 5 bases at V and 4 bases at J, with 3 bases in the middle. This CDR3 has 12 residues. This CDR3 reads CASSPYNSPLHF. The CDR3 nucleotides read TGTGCCAGCAGCCCGTATAATTCACCCCTCCACTTT.

The chain employs TRBV11-2 and TRBJ2-2; no clear D. V lost 4 bases and J lost 3, with 6 bases in between. The CDR3 length is 13 residues. Germline loops: CDR1 SGHAT, CDR2 FQNNGV. CDR3 nucleotide sequence: TGTGCCAGCAGCTCTAGTGACACCGGGGAGCTGTTTTTT. Residues: CASSSSDTGELFF.

The chain recombines TRBV5-1 with TRBJ2-2, with D maybe TRBD1 (6 bases). CDR1 and CDR2 from the germline V gene are SGHRS and YFSETQ. The CDR3 length is 15 residues. The V end was cut by 4 bases, the J end by 0 bases, with 10 bases between. The CDR3 region has the DNA TGCGCCAGCAGCGAGGACAGTACGAACACCGGGGAGCTGTTTTTT. Encoded protein: CASSEDSTNTGELFF.

The chain is built from TRBV7-2 and TRBJ2-3, with a possible D match to TRBD2 (7 bases). CDR1 is SGHTA, CDR2 FQGNSA, per germline. The CDR3 consists of 15 residues. V lost 0 bases, J lost 7 bases, and 14 bases lay in between. The CDR3 region has the DNA TGTGCCAGCAGCTTAGCGGGGGGGGCTGGGAATACGCAGTATTTT. Encoded protein: CASSLAGGAGNTQYF.

The gene calls are TRBV5-4 and TRBJ2-2; D remains unclear. CDR3 size: 13 residues. V dropped 0 bases and J dropped 4 bases, with 4 bases sitting between them. Germline CDR1 is SGHNT and CDR2 is YYREEE (reference sequence). The CDR3 spells CASSLVSTGELFF. CDR3 bases: TGTGCCAGCAGCTTGGTGAGCACCGGGGAGCTGTTTTTT.

This clone was seen a few times. The chain employs TRBV29-1 and TRBJ2-2, with D perhaps TRBD2 (6 bases). V dropped 5 bases and J dropped 1 base, with 8 bases sitting between them. The CDR3 is 13 residues long. Germline V gene data show CDR1 as SQVTM and CDR2 as ANQGSEA. The CDR3 here is CSVRGENTGELFF. The CDR3 region has the DNA TGCAGCGTTCGCGGGGAGAACACCGGGGAGCTGTTTTTT.

Points on this clone: Germline and junction disagree at one end, which may indicate a read error. This rearrangement joins TRBV6-5 to TRBJ2-7, with a possible D match to TRBD1 (8 bases). The CDR3 has 12 amino acids. Germline CDR1 MNHEY, CDR2 SVGAGI. This chain's CDR3 is CASRQGGAAPHF. CDR3 nucleotide sequence: TGTGCCAGCAGACAGGGGGGGGCAGCTCCTCACTTC.

The rearrangement links TRBV5-4 to TRBJ1-2; D gene uncertain. This CDR3 region has 13 residues. The germline V gene encodes CDR1 SGHNT and CDR2 YYREEE (reference sequence). Trimming removed 4 bases from V and 5 bases from J, with 12 bases in between. This CDR3 is CASSRGEEYGYTF. DNA for the CDR3: TGTGCCAGCAGCCGTGGTGAGGAGTATGGCTACACCTTC. Using reference TRBV5-4 and TRBJ1-2 for the parts outside the CDR3, the full variable domain is ETGVTQSPTHLIKTRGQQVTLRCSSQSGHNTVSWYQQALGQGPQFIFQYYREEENGRGNFPPRFSGLQFPNYSSELNVNALELDDSALYLCASSRGEEYGYTFGSGTRLTVV.

The chain combines TRBV5-1 with TRBJ2-2, with 9 nucleotides matching TRBD1. The germline gives CDR1 SGHRS, CDR2 YFSETQ. V shed 4 bases and J 7 bases; nucleotides not matched to a gene: 11. CDR3 length: 16 residues. CDR3 in DNA: TGCGCCAGCAGCCCAACCGGACAGGGGATGTTCGGGGAGCTGTTTTTT. Translating gives CASSPTGQGMFGELFF. The complete variable domain, with remaining parts taken from reference TRBV5-1 and TRBJ2-2, reads KAGVTQTPRYLIKTRGQQVTLSCSPISGHRSVSWYQQTPGQGLQFLFEYFSETQRNKGNFPGRFSGRQFSNSRSEMNVSTLELGDSALYLCASSPTGQGMFGELFFGEGSRLTVL.

The chain links TRBV5-1 to TRBJ2-3; 7 positions agree with TRBD1. J gave up 2 bases and V 0 bases, and 3 bases lay outside the gene matches. In germline, CDR1 is SGHRS, CDR2 YFSETQ. The CDR3 length is 15 residues. The chain's CDR3 is CASSLAGQDTDTQYF. For the CDR3, the DNA is TGCGCCAGCAGCTTGGCAGGACAGGACACAGATACGCAGTATTTT.

The genes are TRBV3-1 (or the pseudogene TRBV3-2) and TRBJ2-7, with 9 bases lining up with TRBD1. Germline V gene sequence: CDR1 LGHDT, CDR2 YNNKEL (reference sequence). CDR3 length: 16 amino acids. The V gene end was trimmed by 3 bases and the J gene end by 7 bases; junction bases not matched to a gene: 13. For the CDR3, the DNA is TGTGCCAGCAGCCAGGGCTCCGGGACAGGGTCGCGGGAGCAGTACTTC. It yields the protein CASSQGSGTGSREQYF.

The chain uses TRBV2 and TRBJ2-3; D is perhaps TRBD2 (6 bases). V was shortened by 4 bases and J by 2 bases, with 13 bases between the two germline ends. CDR1 and CDR2 (germline): SNHLY, FYNNEI. CDR3 size: 15 residues. CDR3 region: CASSVGLANTDTQYF. The CDR3 DNA is TGTGCCAGCAGTGTGGGGCTAGCGAACACAGATACGCAGTATTTT.

This chain links TRBV5-1 with TRBJ2-5, with D uncertain. CDR1 and CDR2 from the germline V gene are SGHRS and YFSETQ. The CDR3 has 13 amino acids. The V and J ends lost 1 base and 4 bases respectively, with 8 bases between them. The CDR3, as DNA: TGCGCCAGCAGCTTGAGAAGCCGAGAGACCCAGTACTTC. Amino acid sequence: CASSLRSRETQYF.

The rearrangement links TRBV19 to TRBJ1-1; D may be TRBD1 (5 bases). Trimming left V 5 bases short and J 0 bases short, with 13 bases between. The CDR3 runs to 15 residues. CDR1 and CDR2 (germline): LNHDA, SQIVND (reference sequence). The CDR3 DNA is TGTGCCAGTAGTGTAAACAGGCTAATGAACACTGAAGCTTTCTTT. This sequence encodes CASSVNRLMNTEAFF. Complete variable domain (other parts from reference TRBV19 and TRBJ1-1): DGGITQSPKYLFRKEGQNVTLSCEQNLNHDAMYWYRQDPGQGLRLIYYSQIVNDFQKGDIAEGYSVSREKKESFPLTVTSAQKNPTAFYLCASSVNRLMNTEAFFGQGTRLTVV.

The chain joins TRBV7-8 to TRBJ2-7; 11 bases align to TRBD1. With 2 bases clipped from V and 2 bases from J, the junction kept 2 bases outside the gene matches. Germline V gives CDR1 SGHVS, CDR2 FQNEAQ. The length of the CDR3 is 15 residues. Here the CDR3 DNA reads TGTGCCAGCAGCTTAAGGGACAGGGGGGCCTACGAGCAGTACTTC. This encodes CASSLRDRGAYEQYF.

The CDR3 region is CASSKGQFANTGELFF. The CDR3 DNA is TGTGCCAGTAGTAAGGGACAGTTCGCGAACACCGGGGAGCTGTTTTTT. The gene calls are TRBV19 and TRBJ2-2; 7 nucleotides agree with TRBD1. CDR1 LNHDA and CDR2 SQIVND come from the germline V gene (reference sequence). The V and J ends lost 4 bases and 0 bases, in that order; junction bases with no gene match: 5. This CDR3 is 16 amino acids long.

This sequence joins TRBV5-1 and TRBJ2-5; possibly TRBD2 for D (5 bases). This CDR3 contains 15 residues. Trimming cost V 0 bases and J 1 base, with 10 bases left between them. Germline CDR1 and CDR2: SGHRS and YFSETQ. The DNA of the CDR3 is TGCGCCAGCAGCTTGGCCCGAGGAGGCCAAGAGACCCAGTACTTC. This encodes CASSLARGGQETQYF.

The chain combines TRBV28 with TRBJ2-3, with TRBD2 matching over 7 bases. Trimming at V came to 4 bases and at J to 2 bases, leaving 12 bases not matched to a gene. The CDR3 is made up of 17 amino acids. From germline, CDR1 is MDHEN and CDR2 SYDVKM. The CDR3 DNA sequence: TGTGCCAGCAGTTGGGGAGGGCTTGGGGTCGACACAGATACGCAGTATTTT. It translates to CASSWGGLGVDTDTQYF.

The V gene is TRBV2, the J gene TRBJ2-3; 9 nucleotides match TRBD1. V lost 11 bases, J lost 4 bases, and 7 bases stayed unmatched. CDR1 and CDR2 (germline): SNHLY, FYNNEI. This CDR3 spans 13 amino acids. CDR3: CAGGTGPADTQYF. DNA for the CDR3: TGTGCCGGGGGGACAGGGCCGGCAGATACGCAGTATTTT. The variable domain in full, completed from reference TRBV2 and TRBJ2-3, reads EPEVTQTPSHQVTQMGQEVILRCVPISNHLYFYWYRQILGQKVEFLVSFYNNEISEKSEIFDDQFSVERPDGSNFTLKIRSTKLEDSAMYFCAGGTGPADTQYFGPGTRLTVL.